The entry below describes one T cell receptor beta chain. Its antigen is still unknown. Some clones are missing from TCRdb's copy, which holds only in-frame ones; the method was immunoSEQ multiplex PCR. The data hold around 35,000 clones, with 80% to 85% observed a single time. This record comes from a study of OX40 agonist ivuxolimab in advanced cancers. Broader study findings: The average count of expanded clones was higher among CD8+ T cells than among CD4+.

V shed 5 bases and J shed 1 base, with 12 bases lying between them. CDR3 length: 15 residues. The germline V gene encodes CDR1 SGHTA and CDR2 FQGNSA. This clonotype was sampled from an adult with an advanced solid tumor such as melanoma, head and neck, liver or kidney cancer. Specimen: CD4+ or CD8+ T cells sorted from blood, collected in a trial of the OX40 agonist ivuxolimab. The chain couples TRBV7-2 to TRBJ2-1; D remains unclear. Written as DNA, the CDR3 is TGTGCCAGCAGCCTCACATGGGTTTCCTACAATGAGCAGTTCTTC. Amino acids: CASSLTWVSYNEQFF.